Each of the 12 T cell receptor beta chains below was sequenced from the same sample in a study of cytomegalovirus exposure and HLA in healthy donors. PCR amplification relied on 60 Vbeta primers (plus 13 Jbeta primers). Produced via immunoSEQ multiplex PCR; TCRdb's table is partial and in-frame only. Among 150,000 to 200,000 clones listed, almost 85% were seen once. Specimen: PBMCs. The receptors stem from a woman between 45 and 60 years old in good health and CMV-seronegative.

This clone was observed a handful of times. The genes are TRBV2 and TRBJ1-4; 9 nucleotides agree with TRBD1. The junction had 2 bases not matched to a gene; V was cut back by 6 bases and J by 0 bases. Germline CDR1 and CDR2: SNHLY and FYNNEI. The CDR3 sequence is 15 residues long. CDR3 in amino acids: CASRRQGATNEKLFF. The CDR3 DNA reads TGTGCCAGCAGGCGACAGGGGGCAACTAATGAAAAACTGTTTTTT.

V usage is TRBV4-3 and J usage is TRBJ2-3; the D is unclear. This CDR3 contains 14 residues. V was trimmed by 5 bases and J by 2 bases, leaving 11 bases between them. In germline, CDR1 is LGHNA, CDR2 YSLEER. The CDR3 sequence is CASSAAVYTDTQYF. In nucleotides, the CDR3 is TGCGCCAGCAGCGCGGCGGTATACACAGATACGCAGTATTTT.

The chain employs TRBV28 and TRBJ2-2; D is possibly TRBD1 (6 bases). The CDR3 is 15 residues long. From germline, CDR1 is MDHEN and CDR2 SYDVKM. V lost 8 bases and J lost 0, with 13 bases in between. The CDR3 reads CASGSAGANTGELFF. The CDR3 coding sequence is TGTGCCAGCGGTTCTGCAGGGGCGAACACCGGGGAGCTGTTTTTT. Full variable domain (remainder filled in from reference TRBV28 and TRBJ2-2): DVKVTQSSRYLVKRTGEKVFLECVQDMDHENMFWYRQDPGLGLRLIYFSYDVKMKEKGDIPEGYSVSREKKERFSLILESASTNQTSMYLCASGSAGANTGELFFGEGSRLTVL.

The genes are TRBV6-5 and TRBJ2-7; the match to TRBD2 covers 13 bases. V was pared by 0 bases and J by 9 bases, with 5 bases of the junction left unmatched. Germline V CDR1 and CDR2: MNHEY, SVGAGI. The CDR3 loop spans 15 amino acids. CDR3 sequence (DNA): TGTGCCAGCAGTTACTCGGGGGGACTAGCGGGGCGGCAGTACTTC. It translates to CASSYSGGLAGRQYF.

The CDR3 region has the DNA TGTGCCAGCAGCCAAGATCACTTTCGCGAGCAGTACTTC. This gives the protein CASSQDHFREQYF. The V gene is TRBV4-2, the J gene TRBJ2-7; D is ambiguous. The CDR3 covers 13 residues. Germline V gives CDR1 LGHNA, CDR2 YNFKEQ. Trimming cost V 0 bases and J 6 bases, with 9 bases left between them.

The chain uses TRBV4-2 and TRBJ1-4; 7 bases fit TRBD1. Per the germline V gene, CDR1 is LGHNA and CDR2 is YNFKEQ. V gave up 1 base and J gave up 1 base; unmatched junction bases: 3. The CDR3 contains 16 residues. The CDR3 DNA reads TGTGCCAGCAGCCAAGCAGGGACAGAAACTAATGAAAAACTGTTTTTT. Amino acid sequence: CASSQAGTETNEKLFF.

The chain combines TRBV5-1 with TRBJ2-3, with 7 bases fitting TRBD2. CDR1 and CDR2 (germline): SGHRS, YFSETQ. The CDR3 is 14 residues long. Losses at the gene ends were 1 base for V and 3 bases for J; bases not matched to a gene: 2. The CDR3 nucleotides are TGCGCCAGCAGCTTGTGGGGGGGGACAGATACGCAGTATTTT. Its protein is CASSLWGGTDTQYF.

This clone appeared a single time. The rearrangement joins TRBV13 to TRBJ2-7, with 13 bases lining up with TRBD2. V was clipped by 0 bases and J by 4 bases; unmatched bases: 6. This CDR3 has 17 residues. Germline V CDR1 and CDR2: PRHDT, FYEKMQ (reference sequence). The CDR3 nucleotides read TGTGCCAGCAGCTTAGGGGTGACTAGCGGGAGGCGATACGAGCAGTACTTC. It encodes CASSLGVTSGRRYEQYF.

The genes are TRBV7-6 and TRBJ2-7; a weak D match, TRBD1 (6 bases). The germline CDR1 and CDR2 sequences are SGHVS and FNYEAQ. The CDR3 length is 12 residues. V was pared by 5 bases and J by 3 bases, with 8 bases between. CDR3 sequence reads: CASSQQGYEQYF. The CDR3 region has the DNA TGTGCCAGCAGCCAACAGGGCTACGAGCAGTACTTC.

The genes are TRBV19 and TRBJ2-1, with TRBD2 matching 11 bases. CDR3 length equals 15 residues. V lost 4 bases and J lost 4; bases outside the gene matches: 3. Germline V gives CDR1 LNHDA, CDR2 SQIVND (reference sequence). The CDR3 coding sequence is TGTGCCAGTAGTACGGTAGCGGGAGGGTACAATGAGCAGTTCTTC. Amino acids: CASSTVAGGYNEQFF.

The CDR3 DNA follows: TGTGCCAGCAGGACAGATTTCACAGATACGCAGTATTTT. Translated: CASRTDFTDTQYF. The chain couples TRBV6-1 to TRBJ2-3, with D perhaps TRBD1 (5 bases). The CDR3 runs 13 residues. CDR1 and CDR2 from the germline V gene are MNHNS and SASEGT. The V gene lost 6 bases and the J gene lost 2 bases, with 9 bases spanning the gap.

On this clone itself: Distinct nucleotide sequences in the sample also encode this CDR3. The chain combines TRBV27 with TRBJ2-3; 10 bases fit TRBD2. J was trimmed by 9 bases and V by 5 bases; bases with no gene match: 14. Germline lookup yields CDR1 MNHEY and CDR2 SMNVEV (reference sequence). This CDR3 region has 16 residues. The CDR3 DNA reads TGTGCCAGCAGTAGAGGGATTAGCGGGAGGACCCACACGCAGTATTTT. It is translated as CASSRGISGRTHTQYF.